Below are 27 T cell receptor beta chains sequenced from a single sample in a study of blood T cell repertoires in COVID-19. Sequencing used immunoSEQ multiplex PCR; TCRdb keeps in-frame clones, though not all of them. The sample has 300,000 to 350,000 clones, roughly 87% seen once. Sequences were obtained from peripheral blood. These TCRs come from a young man with COVID-19, enrolled during active disease.

The chain is built from TRBV6-5 and TRBJ2-6; no clear D. V gave up 5 bases and J gave up 2 bases, with 10 bases separating them. Germline CDR1 MNHEY, CDR2 SVGAGI. This CDR3 comprises 15 residues. In DNA form, the CDR3 reads TGTGCCAGCAGTCGTAGCTCAACTGGGGCCAACGTCCTGACTTTC. This sequence encodes CASSRSSTGANVLTF.

This rearrangement joins TRBV2 to TRBJ2-7; 15 positions agree with TRBD2. The V gene end was trimmed by 8 bases and the J gene end by 6 bases; junction bases not matched to a gene: 2. The germline V gene encodes CDR1 SNHLY and CDR2 FYNNEI. The CDR3 consists of 13 residues. The CDR3 spells CASSGLAGGEQYF. The CDR3 coding sequence is TGTGCCAGCTCGGGACTAGCGGGAGGCGAGCAGTACTTC.

The chain carries TRBV2 and TRBJ2-3; D is perhaps TRBD2 (5 bases). The CDR3 length is 14 residues. Trimming shortened V by 6 bases and J by 0 bases, and 10 bases separated the two germline ends. Germline values: CDR1 SNHLY, CDR2 FYNNEI. The CDR3 spells CASRFRTSTDTQYF. The CDR3 DNA reads as TGTGCCAGCAGATTCAGGACTAGCACAGATACGCAGTATTTT.

This chain connects TRBV4-2 to TRBJ1-2, with D tentatively TRBD1 (6 bases). V was clipped by 4 bases and J by 8 bases, with 14 bases between them. The CDR3 is made up of 13 amino acids. In germline, CDR1 is LGHNA, CDR2 YNFKEQ. The CDR3 loop reads CASSRDTLLGYTF. The CDR3 nucleotides are TGTGCCAGCAGCCGGGACACCCTATTAGGCTACACCTTC.

The DNA for the CDR3 is TGTGCCAGTGGCTTCGGGAGCAACTATGGCTACACCTTC. Its protein product is CASGFGSNYGYTF. The chain joins TRBV19 to TRBJ1-2, with unresolved D. V was pared by 8 bases and J by 2 bases, with 12 bases between. Germline-derived CDR1 and CDR2 are LNHDA and SQIVND (reference sequence). This CDR3 is built from 13 residues.

This rearrangement joins TRBV5-6 to TRBJ2-1, with 10 bases that match TRBD1. Germline trimming cut 3 bases from V and 6 bases from J; bases unmatched to any gene: 3. Germline CDR1 reads SGHDT; CDR2 reads YYEEEE. CDR3 length equals 14 residues. The CDR3 loop reads CASSSGTGANEQFF. The CDR3 DNA follows: TGTGCCAGCAGCTCCGGGACAGGGGCCAATGAGCAGTTCTTC.

This clone was detected only once. The chain carries TRBV28 and TRBJ1-2; the D gene is possibly TRBD1 (5 bases). CDR3 length: 16 amino acids. From germline, CDR1 is MDHEN and CDR2 SYDVKM. The ends were cut back, 6 bases at V and 0 bases at J, with 17 bases in the middle. The CDR3 sequence is CASSNRQRLSNYGYTF. CDR3 in DNA: TGTGCCAGCAGCAATCGACAGAGACTTTCTAACTATGGCTACACCTTC.

The chain links TRBV30 to TRBJ1-4; a possible D gene is TRBD1 (6 bases). Trimming pared 0 bases from V and 8 bases from J, leaving 19 bases between. Per germline, CDR1 GTSNPN and CDR2 SVGIG (reference sequence). This CDR3 has 16 amino acids. The CDR3 region has the DNA TGTGCCTGGAGTGTACGCCCTCCCAGGGGCGGGGAAAAACTGTTTTTT. This sequence encodes CAWSVRPPRGGEKLFF.

This clone was observed a few times. This same CDR3 is encoded by further DNA sequences in the sample. The V gene is TRBV5-6, the J gene TRBJ2-1; TRBD2 aligns across 7 bases. There are 15 residues in the CDR3. From germline, CDR1 is SGHDT and CDR2 YYEEEE. V shed 2 bases, J shed 0 bases, and the junction held 2 bases outside the gene matches. The CDR3: CASSLGGGSYNEQFF. CDR3 nucleotides: TGTGCCAGCAGCTTAGGCGGGGGCTCCTACAATGAGCAGTTCTTC.

The chain uses TRBV6-1 and TRBJ1-5; D uncertain. The CDR3 covers 14 residues. Germline V gene sequence: CDR1 MNHNS, CDR2 SASEGT. Trimming took 1 base from V and 6 from J, leaving 10 bases between them. In nucleotides, the CDR3 is TGTGCCAGCAGTGAAGTCTTACAGTTTCAGCCCCAGCATTTT. Its protein product is CASSEVLQFQPQHF.

The V and J genes are TRBV9 and TRBJ2-1; TRBD2 matches at 13 bases. There are 18 residues in the CDR3. Germline CDR1 reads SGDLS; CDR2 reads YYNGEE. The V segment lost 3 bases and the J segment 5 bases; nucleotides outside the gene matches: 11. CDR3 bases: TGTGCCAGCAGCGCTAGGGCCGGGACTAGCGGGGCCAACAATGAGCAGTTCTTC. Its translation: CASSARAGTSGANNEQFF.

The chain employs TRBV5-4 and TRBJ1-4, with D possibly being TRBD1 (5 bases). CDR1 is SGHNT and CDR2 is YYREEE in the germline V gene (reference sequence). The CDR3 is made up of 16 amino acids. V was clipped by 2 bases and J by 5 bases, with 16 bases between them. The CDR3 sequence is CASSLSLGGGNEKLFF. The DNA of the CDR3 is TGTGCCAGCAGCTTAAGTCTCGGCGGGGGGAATGAAAAACTGTTTTTT.

This chain joins TRBV29-1 and TRBJ2-3; 11 nucleotides agree with TRBD2. The germline gives CDR1 SQVTM, CDR2 ANQGSEA. The V and J ends lost 6 bases and 6 bases, in that order; junction bases with no gene match: 8. This CDR3 contains 14 residues. The CDR3 loop is CSVRTSGLGDTQYF. DNA of the CDR3: TGCAGCGTGAGGACTAGCGGGTTGGGTGATACGCAGTATTTT.

The V gene is TRBV4-3, the J gene TRBJ2-1, with 9 nucleotides matching TRBD1. Germline V CDR1 and CDR2: LGHNA, YSLEER. The CDR3 contains 14 residues. Trimming removed 4 bases from V and 7 bases from J; junction bases left unmatched: 5. The CDR3 nucleotides read TGCGCCAGCAGCCGAGCCGGGACAGGGAATGAGCAGTTCTTC. It yields the protein CASSRAGTGNEQFF.

This clone showed up just once. CDR3 sequence: CASSELGGGSTDTQYF. In DNA form, the CDR3 reads TGTGCCAGCAGTGAATTGGGCGGGGGTAGCACAGATACGCAGTATTTT. The gene calls are TRBV25-1 and TRBJ2-3, with 7 bases fitting TRBD2. With 1 base clipped from V and 0 bases from J, the junction kept 4 bases outside the gene matches. CDR3 length: 16 residues. Germline CDR1 and CDR2: MGHDK and SYGVNS.

Worth noting for this clone: The junction departs from germline at one end; a sequencing error may be responsible. The DNA of the CDR3 is TGTGCCAGCAGCGCCGTGGCAGGGGGCTCCCACGAGCAGTACTTC. Protein sequence: CASSAVAGGSHEQYF. The rearrangement joins TRBV7-3 to TRBJ2-7, with 8 bases lining up with TRBD1. Germline V gene sequence: CDR1 SGHTA, CDR2 FQGTGA. The CDR3 runs to 15 residues.

Comment on this clone: Other DNA sequences within the sample encode an identical CDR3. The chain links TRBV30 to TRBJ1-4; the match to TRBD1 covers 10 bases. J gave up 5 bases and V 2 bases, and 2 bases lay outside the gene matches. This CDR3 comprises 14 residues. From germline, CDR1 is GTSNPN and CDR2 SVGIG (reference sequence). DNA for the CDR3: TGTGCCTGGAGTCCGGGACAGGGGAATGAAAAACTGTTTTTT. It codes for CAWSPGQGNEKLFF.

This chain uses TRBV6-5 with TRBJ2-1; D call uncertain. V gave up 6 bases and J gave up 0 bases, with 6 bases separating them. The V gene's germline CDR1 is MNHEY and CDR2 SVGAGI. The CDR3 sequence is 13 residues long. CDR3 sequence: CASRADSYNEQFF. The CDR3 nucleotides read TGTGCCAGCAGGGCGGACTCCTACAATGAGCAGTTCTTC.

The gene calls are TRBV7-8 and TRBJ1-1; TRBD1 matches at 10 bases. The CDR3 is 16 amino acids. Losses at the gene ends were 2 bases for V and 1 base for J; bases not matched to a gene: 4. Germline CDR1 SGHVS, CDR2 FQNEAQ. The CDR3 reads CASSLRTGGRNTEAFF. The CDR3 bases are TGTGCCAGCAGCTTACGGACAGGGGGGAGGAACACTGAAGCTTTCTTT.

This clone has a single count. V gene TRBV6-6 combines with J gene TRBJ2-7; D may be TRBD1 (5 bases). The CDR3 has 15 amino acids. Trimming left V 2 bases short and J 2 bases short, with 13 bases between. Germline CDR1 is MNHNY and CDR2 is SVGAGI (reference sequence). CDR3 coding DNA: TGTGCCAGCAGTTACGATCTAAGCAGGGCCTACGAGCAGTACTTC. Amino acid sequence: CASSYDLSRAYEQYF.

The chain has TRBV29-1 and TRBJ2-7; D is unclear. The CDR3 extends over 11 amino acids. Looked up from germline, CDR1 is SQVTM and CDR2 is ANQGSEA. V lost 6 bases, J lost 3 bases, and 9 bases lay in between. Here the CDR3 reads CSVNYYYEQYF. In DNA form, the CDR3 reads TGCAGCGTGAACTACTACTACGAGCAGTACTTC.

The sample holds one count of this clone. The CDR3 region has the DNA TGTGCCAGCAGCTTCGACTGGCAAGAGACCCAGTACTTC. Translation: CASSFDWQETQYF. V usage is TRBV7-8 and J usage is TRBJ2-5; D is undetermined. V lost 3 bases to trimming and J lost 2 bases, with 7 bases between them. The CDR3 is made up of 13 amino acids. The germline CDR1 and CDR2 sequences are SGHVS and FQNEAQ. The whole variable domain, filled in from reference TRBV7-8 and TRBJ2-5, reads GAGVSQSPRYKVAKRGQDVALRCDPISGHVSLFWYQQALGQGPEFLTYFQNEAQLDKSGLPSDRFFAERPEGSVSTLKIQRTQQEDSAVYLCASSFDWQETQYFGPGTRLLVL.

The V call is TRBV7-2, the J call TRBJ1-6; D unclear. V was shortened by 4 bases and J by 9 bases, with 7 bases between the two germline ends. Germline V gene data show CDR1 as SGHTA and CDR2 as FQGNSA. This CDR3 has 12 residues. The chain's CDR3 is CASSSTGSPLHF. CDR3 in DNA: TGTGCCAGCAGCTCAACCGGTTCACCCCTCCACTTT.

The J gene is TRBJ2-1, the V gene TRBV11-3, with TRBD2 matching 9 bases. The CDR3 consists of 16 residues. CDR1 is SGHNT, CDR2 YENEEA, per germline. The V segment lost 5 bases and the J segment 6 bases; nucleotides outside the gene matches: 11. The CDR3 DNA follows: TGTGCCAGCAGCCCAGGCGGGGCGGGGGGGCGCAATGAGCAGTTCTTC. Amino acid sequence: CASSPGGAGGRNEQFF.

In regard to this clone: This sample includes further DNA sequences coding for the same CDR3. This sequence joins TRBV6-5 and TRBJ2-1; 9 bases line up with TRBD2. The CDR3 sequence is 14 residues long. J gave up 6 bases and V 4 bases, and 4 bases lay outside the gene matches. Germline V gene lookup returns CDR1 MNHEY and CDR2 SVGAGI. DNA of the CDR3: TGTGCCAGCAGTTCGGGACTAGCAGTCAATGAGCAGTTCTTC. It encodes CASSSGLAVNEQFF.

V is TRBV29-1 and J is TRBJ2-7, with D possibly matching TRBD1 (5 bases). V lost 4 bases and J lost 7, with 20 bases in between. Germline V CDR1 and CDR2: SQVTM, ANQGSEA. There are 14 residues in the CDR3. As DNA, the CDR3 is TGCAGCGTTGTACGGACCGCAGGGATGGATGAGCAGTACTTC. Amino acids: CSVVRTAGMDEQYF.

The chain uses TRBV5-6 and TRBJ1-2; D uncertain. Trimming stripped 0 bases from V and 8 bases from J, with 8 bases between. The CDR3 length is 12 residues. Germline V lookup: CDR1 SGHDT, CDR2 YYEEEE. CDR3 sequence (DNA): TGTGCCAGCAGCTTGGAGGGAGTGGGCTACACCTTC. It codes for CASSLEGVGYTF.